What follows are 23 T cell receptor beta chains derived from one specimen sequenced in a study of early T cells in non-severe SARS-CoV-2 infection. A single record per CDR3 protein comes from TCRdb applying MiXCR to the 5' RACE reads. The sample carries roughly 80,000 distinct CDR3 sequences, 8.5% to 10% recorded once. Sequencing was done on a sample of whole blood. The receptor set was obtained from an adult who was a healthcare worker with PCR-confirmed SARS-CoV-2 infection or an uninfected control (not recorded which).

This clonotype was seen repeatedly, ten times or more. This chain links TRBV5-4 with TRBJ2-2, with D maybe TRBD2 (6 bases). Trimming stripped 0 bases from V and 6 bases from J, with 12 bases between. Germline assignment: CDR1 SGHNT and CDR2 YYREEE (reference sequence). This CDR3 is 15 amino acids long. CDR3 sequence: CASSLGPGVAGELFF. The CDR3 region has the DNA TGTGCCAGCAGCTTGGGGCCGGGGGTGGCCGGGGAGCTGTTTTTT.

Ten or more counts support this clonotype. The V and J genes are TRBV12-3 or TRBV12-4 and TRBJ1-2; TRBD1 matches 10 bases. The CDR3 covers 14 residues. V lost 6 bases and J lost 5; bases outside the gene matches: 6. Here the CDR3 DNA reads TGTGCCAGCAGCCGGGACAGGGGAGTTTATGGCTACACCTTC. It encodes CASSRDRGVYGYTF.

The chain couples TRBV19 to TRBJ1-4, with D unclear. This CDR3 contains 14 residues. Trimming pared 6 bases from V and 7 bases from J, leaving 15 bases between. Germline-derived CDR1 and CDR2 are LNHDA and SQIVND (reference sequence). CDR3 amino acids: CASRPHGAFEKLFF. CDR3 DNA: TGTGCCAGTAGGCCCCATGGAGCCTTTGAAAAACTGTTTTTT. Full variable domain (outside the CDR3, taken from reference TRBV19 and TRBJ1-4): DGGITQSPKYLFRKEGQNVTLSCEQNLNHDAMYWYRQDPGQGLRLIYYSQIVNDFQKGDIAEGYSVSREKKESFPLTVTSAQKNPTAFYLCASRPHGAFEKLFFGSGTQLSVL.

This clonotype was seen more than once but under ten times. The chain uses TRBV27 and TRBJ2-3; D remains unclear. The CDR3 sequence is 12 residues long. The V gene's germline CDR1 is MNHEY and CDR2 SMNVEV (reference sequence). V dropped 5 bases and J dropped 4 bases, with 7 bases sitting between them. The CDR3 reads CASSRPADTQYF. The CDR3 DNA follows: TGTGCCAGCAGTCGTCCGGCAGATACGCAGTATTTT.

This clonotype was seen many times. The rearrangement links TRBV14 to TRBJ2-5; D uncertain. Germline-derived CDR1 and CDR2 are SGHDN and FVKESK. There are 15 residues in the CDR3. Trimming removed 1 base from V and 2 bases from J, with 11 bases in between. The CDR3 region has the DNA TGTGCCAGCAGCCAAGGGGCACTAAGGCAAGAGACCCAGTACTTC. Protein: CASSQGALRQETQYF.

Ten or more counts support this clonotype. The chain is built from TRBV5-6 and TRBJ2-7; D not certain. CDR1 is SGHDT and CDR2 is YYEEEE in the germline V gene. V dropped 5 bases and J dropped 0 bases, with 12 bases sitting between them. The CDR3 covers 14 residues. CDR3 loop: CASRDWANSYEQYF. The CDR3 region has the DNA TGTGCCAGCAGAGACTGGGCTAACTCCTACGAGCAGTACTTC.

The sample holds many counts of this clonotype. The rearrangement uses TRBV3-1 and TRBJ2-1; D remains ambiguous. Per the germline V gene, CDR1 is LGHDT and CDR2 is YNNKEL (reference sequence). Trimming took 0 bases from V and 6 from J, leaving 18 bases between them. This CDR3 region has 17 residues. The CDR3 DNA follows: TGTGCCAGCAGCCAAGATCGAGACGCCCTGAGCCGCAATGAGCAGTTCTTC. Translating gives CASSQDRDALSRNEQFF.

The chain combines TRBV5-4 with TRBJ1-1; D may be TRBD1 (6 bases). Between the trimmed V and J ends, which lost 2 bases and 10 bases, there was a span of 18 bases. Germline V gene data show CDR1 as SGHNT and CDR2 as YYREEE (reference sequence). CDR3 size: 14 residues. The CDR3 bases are TGTGCCAGCAGCTTCGGCAGGGGCGTCAGGGGAGCTTTCTTT. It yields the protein CASSFGRGVRGAFF.

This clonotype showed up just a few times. CDR3 loop: CSAPDRSRGSPLHF. CDR3 DNA: TGCAGTGCCCCGGACAGGAGCAGGGGTTCACCCCTCCACTTT. V and J are TRBV20-1 and TRBJ1-6; 7 positions agree with TRBD1. The V and J ends lost 6 bases and 9 bases, in that order; junction bases with no gene match: 11. CDR1 DFQATT and CDR2 SNEGSKA come from the germline V gene (reference sequence). CDR3 length: 14 residues.

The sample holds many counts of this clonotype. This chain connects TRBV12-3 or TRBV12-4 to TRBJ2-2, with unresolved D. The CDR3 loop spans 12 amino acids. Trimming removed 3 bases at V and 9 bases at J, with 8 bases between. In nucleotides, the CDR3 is TGTGCCAGCAGTTTCGACCCCCGGGAGCTGTTTTTT. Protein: CASSFDPRELFF.

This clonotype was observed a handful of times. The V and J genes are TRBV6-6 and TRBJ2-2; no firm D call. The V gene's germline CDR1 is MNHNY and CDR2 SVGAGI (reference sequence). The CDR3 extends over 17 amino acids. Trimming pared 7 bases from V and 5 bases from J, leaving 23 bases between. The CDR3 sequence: CASTFNGGSHTTGELFF. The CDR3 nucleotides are TGTGCCAGCACCTTTAACGGTGGCAGCCACACTACCGGGGAGCTGTTTTTT.

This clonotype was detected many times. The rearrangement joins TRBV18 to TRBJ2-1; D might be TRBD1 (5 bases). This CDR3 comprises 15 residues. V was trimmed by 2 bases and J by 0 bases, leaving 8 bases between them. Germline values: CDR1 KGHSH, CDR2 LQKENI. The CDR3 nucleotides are TGTGCCAGCTCACCAAGTAGGGGCTCCTACAATGAGCAGTTCTTC. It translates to CASSPSRGSYNEQFF.

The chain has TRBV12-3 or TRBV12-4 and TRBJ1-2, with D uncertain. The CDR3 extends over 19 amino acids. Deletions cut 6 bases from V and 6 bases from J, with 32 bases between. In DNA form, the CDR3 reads TGTGCCAGCAGCCCCAAAGACTTGAAACAGAAGGCAGTCGGAGATGGCTACACCTTC. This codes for CASSPKDLKQKAVGDGYTF.

Written as DNA, the CDR3 is TGTGCCAGCAGCTTGGTTCAGGGTTGGGGCACTGAAGCTTTCTTT. It encodes CASSLVQGWGTEAFF. The genes are TRBV5-5 and TRBJ1-1, with D maybe TRBD1 (5 bases). The CDR3 length is 15 residues. From germline, CDR1 is SGHKS and CDR2 YYEKEE (reference sequence). Trimming pared 0 bases from V and 4 bases from J, leaving 13 bases between.

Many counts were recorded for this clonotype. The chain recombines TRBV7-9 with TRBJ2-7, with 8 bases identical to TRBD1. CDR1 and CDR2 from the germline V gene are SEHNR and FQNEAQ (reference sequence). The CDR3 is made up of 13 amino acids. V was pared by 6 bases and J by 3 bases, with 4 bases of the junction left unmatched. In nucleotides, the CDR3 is TGTGCCAGCAGTCGTGGACAGGGCTACGAGCAGTACTTC. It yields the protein CASSRGQGYEQYF.

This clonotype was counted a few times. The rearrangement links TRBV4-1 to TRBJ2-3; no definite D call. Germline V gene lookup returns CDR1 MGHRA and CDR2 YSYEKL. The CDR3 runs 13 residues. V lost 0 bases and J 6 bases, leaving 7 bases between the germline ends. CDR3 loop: CASSQEIMDTQYF. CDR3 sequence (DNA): TGCGCCAGCAGCCAAGAGATCATGGATACGCAGTATTTT.

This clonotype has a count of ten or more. The CDR3 region has the DNA TGTGCCAGCAGCCCCCCGGCCAGCAATACGCAGTATTTT. Translating gives CASSPPASNTQYF. The J gene is TRBJ2-3, the V gene TRBV11-1, with D unresolved. V dropped 5 bases and J dropped 7 bases, with 13 bases sitting between them. The length of the CDR3 is 13 residues. Germline V gene sequence: CDR1 SGHAT, CDR2 FQDESV (reference sequence).

In DNA, the CDR3 is TGTGCCAGCAGTTACCCAGGGAGCTACGAGCAGTACTTC. Translated: CASSYPGSYEQYF. V gene TRBV7-9 combines with J gene TRBJ2-7; D may be TRBD1 or TRBD2 (5 bases each). V was shortened by 6 bases and J by 3 bases, with 12 bases between the two germline ends. Germline V CDR1 and CDR2: SEHNR, FQNEAQ (reference sequence). The CDR3 totals 13 residues. Based on the CDR3 plus reference TRBV7-9 and TRBJ2-7, the full variable domain is DTGVSQNPRHKITKRGQNVTFRCDPISEHNRLYWYRQTLGQGPEFLTYFQNEAQLEKSRLLSDRFSAERPKGSFSTLEIQRTEQGDSAMYLCASSYPGSYEQYFGPGTRLTVT.

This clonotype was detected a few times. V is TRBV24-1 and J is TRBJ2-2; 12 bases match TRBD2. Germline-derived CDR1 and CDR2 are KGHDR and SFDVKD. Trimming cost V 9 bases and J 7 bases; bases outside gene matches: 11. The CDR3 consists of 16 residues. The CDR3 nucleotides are TGTGCCACCGGCGCTAGCGGGAGGGCCTCGTTCGGGGAGCTGTTTTTT. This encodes CATGASGRASFGELFF.

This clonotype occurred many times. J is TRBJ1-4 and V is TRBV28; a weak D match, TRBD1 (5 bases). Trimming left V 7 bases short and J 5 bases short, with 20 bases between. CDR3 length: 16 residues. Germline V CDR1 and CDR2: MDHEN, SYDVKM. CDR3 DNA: TGTGCCAGCACCCCTGAAGGGGAACGATCCAATGAAAAACTGTTTTTT. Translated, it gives CASTPEGERSNEKLFF.

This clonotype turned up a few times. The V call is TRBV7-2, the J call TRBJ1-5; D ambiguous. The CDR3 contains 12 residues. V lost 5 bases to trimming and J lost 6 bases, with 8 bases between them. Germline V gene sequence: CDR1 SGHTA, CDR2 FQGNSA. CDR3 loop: CASSRVGQPQHF. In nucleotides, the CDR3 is TGTGCCAGCAGCCGCGTGGGTCAGCCCCAGCATTTT.

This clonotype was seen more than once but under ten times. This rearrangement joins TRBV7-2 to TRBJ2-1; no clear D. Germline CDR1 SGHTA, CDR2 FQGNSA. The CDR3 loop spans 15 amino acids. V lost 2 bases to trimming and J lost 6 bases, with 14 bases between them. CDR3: CASSLSRSSANEQFF. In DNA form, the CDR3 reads TGTGCCAGCAGCTTATCTCGGAGTAGTGCCAATGAGCAGTTCTTC.

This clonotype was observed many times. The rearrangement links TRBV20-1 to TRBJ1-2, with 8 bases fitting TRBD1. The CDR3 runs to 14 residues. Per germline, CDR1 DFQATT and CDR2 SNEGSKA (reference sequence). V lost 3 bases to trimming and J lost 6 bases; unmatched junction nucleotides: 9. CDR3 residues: CSASRAGTGDGYTF. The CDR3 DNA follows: TGCAGTGCTAGTAGGGCAGGGACAGGTGATGGCTACACCTTC.